This record covers a single TCR beta chain. This clonotype was seen repeatedly, ten times or more. Its specific antigen is unknown. Base qualities are not provided; no much larger clone lies one nucleotide away. The source of the sample is a study of CD8 T cells in ankylosing spondylitis (dated by TCRdb to 2017 to 2019). About the study as a whole: The study set out to find disease-linked TCR variants by profiling T cell receptor beta repertoires in ankylosing spondylitis patients and healthy donors. Peripheral blood samples were taken, and synovial fluid was additionally collected from ankylosing spondylitis patients. In total, the full study cohort was made up of 108 healthy donors and approximately 27 ankylosing spondylitis patients. On the study overall, not on this receptor specifically: Some motif variants were previously reported in synovial fluid and blood of reactive arthritis patients, suggesting common disease-initiation mechanisms. The disease-linked clones had a CD8+ phenotype and were found at relatively low frequencies in peripheral blood. The disease-linked clones were reported to be significantly enriched in matched synovial fluid samples from ankylosing spondylitis patients. Blood from ankylosing spondylitis patients appeared to be characterized by a TCR beta motif composed of several highly homologous amino acid variants.

Sequencing relied on an Illumina HiSeq 2500. Quantitative 5'-RACE with molecular barcodes was used to prepare TCR beta libraries. On the study's bioinformatics: Disease-linked TCR variants were identified with a new computational method built on a probabilistic model of VDJ rearrangement. TCRdb handled the public reads itself, with Q25 trimming in fastp and clone calling in MiXCR, and kept productive beta chains. Entries are consolidated by CDR3 protein sequence, retaining the most common genes and DNA. In this record, the V and J calls reflect TCRdb's handling and not the investigators' own analysis. The sample table records approximately 180,000 distinct CDR3 sequences; around a sixth of these occur just once. Jointly, the top ten make up around 4.7% of the sample. The CDR3, cysteine through phenylalanine, is 17 amino acids long. Left in the record is the CDR3 DNA by itself, 51 bases read in frame from the first base. The germline V gene specifies SGHTA as CDR1 and FQGNSA as CDR2. From V the trimming removes 5 bases and from J it removes 4 bases, while the gene matches leave 13 bases of the junction unaccounted for.

The sequenced material came from blood, either unsorted or a sorted T cell fraction (not recorded which). This TCR came from a male donor under 30 with ankylosing spondylitis or in good health (not recorded which). Donor details come from another sample of the same person, matched by shared clones. Rearrangement joined TRBV7-2 to TRBJ1-4; 7 junctional bases match TRBD1. The CDR3 reads CASSVNRGRNINEKLFF. The nucleotide sequence reads as follows: TGTGCCAGCAGCGTTAACAGGGGCAGGAATATTAATGAAAAACTGTTTTTT.